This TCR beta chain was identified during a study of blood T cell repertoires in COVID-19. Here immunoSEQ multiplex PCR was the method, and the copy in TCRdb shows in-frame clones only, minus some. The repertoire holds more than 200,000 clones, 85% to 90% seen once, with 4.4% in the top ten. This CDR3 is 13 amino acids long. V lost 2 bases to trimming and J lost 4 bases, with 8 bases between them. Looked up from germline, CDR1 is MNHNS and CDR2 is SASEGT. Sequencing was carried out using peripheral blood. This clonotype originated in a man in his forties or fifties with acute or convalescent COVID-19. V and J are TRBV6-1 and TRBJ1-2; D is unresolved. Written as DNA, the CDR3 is TGTGCCAGCAGTGAAAACAGTTTCTATGGCTACACCTTC. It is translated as CASSENSFYGYTF.